This T cell receptor (beta chain) was sequenced in a study of T cell responses to AZD1222 COVID-19 vaccine. General study findings and limits: Only after the peak T cell response were repertoires sampled.

As for this clone: Its antigen is currently unknown.

Trimming cost V 0 bases and J 4 bases, with 14 bases left between them. The germline gives CDR1 SGDLS, CDR2 YYNGEE. The CDR3 is 16 amino acids. Profiled with immunoSEQ multiplex PCR; TCRdb holds only in-frame clones, not every one. Of approximately 190,000 clones listed, more than 80% are singletons. V and J are TRBV9 and TRBJ2-1; no firm D call. The sample in question was peripheral blood, obtained 28 days after the second dose of the MenACWY control vaccine. This clonotype was sampled from an adult who received the MenACWY meningococcal vaccine as a control. Here the CDR3 DNA reads TGTGCCAGCAGCGTAGGGGTGTTGCAGTCTTACAATGAGCAGTTCTTC. Translation gives CASSVGVLQSYNEQFF.